Sequencing of this TCR beta chain was carried out in a study of long-term antiretroviral therapy in people with HIV. For the study at large: Initial samples were collected about a decade before the 2015 immediate-ART recommendation. Study observations and caveats: In HIV, the repertoires covered a tighter span of CDR3 lengths than in controls. Pre-ART expanded TRB clones stayed dominant throughout, though often decreasing after ART.

Version v3.0 of the immunoSEQ assay was performed at survey level. Using immunoSEQ multiplex PCR, the repertoire was profiled, and TCRdb retains in-frame clones only, with some absent. The data contain tens of thousands of clones, around 81% of them singletons. To note about this clone: Its antigen is not known.

V lost 0 bases, J lost 6 bases, and 4 bases lay in between. CDR1 and CDR2 from the germline V gene are SGHNT and YYREEE (reference sequence). The CDR3 sequence is 12 residues long. This TCR was sampled from a man aged 35 to 55 with HIV. Specimen: unsorted PBMCs, collected 0.1 years before starting antiretroviral therapy. The chain couples TRBV5-4 to TRBJ1-5; D uncertain. The CDR3 is CASSLDSQPQHF. CDR3 DNA sequence: TGTGCCAGCAGCTTGGACAGTCAGCCCCAGCATTTT.